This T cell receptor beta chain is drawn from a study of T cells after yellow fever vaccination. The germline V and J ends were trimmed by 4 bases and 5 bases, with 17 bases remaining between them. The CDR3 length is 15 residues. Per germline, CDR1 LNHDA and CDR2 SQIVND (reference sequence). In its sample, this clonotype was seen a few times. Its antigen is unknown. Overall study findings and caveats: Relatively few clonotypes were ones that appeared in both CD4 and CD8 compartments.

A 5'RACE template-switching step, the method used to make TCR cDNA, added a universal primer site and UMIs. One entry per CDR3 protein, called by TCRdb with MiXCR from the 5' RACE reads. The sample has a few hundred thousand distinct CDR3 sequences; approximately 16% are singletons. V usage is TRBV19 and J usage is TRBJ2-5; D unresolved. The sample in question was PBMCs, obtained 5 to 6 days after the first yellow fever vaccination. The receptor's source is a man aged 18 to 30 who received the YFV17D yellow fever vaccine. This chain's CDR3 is CASSKYSGFVETQYF. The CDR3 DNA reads TGTGCCAGTAGTAAATATTCAGGTTTCGTGGAGACCCAGTACTTC.